This T cell receptor (beta chain) was identified during a study of blood T cell repertoires in COVID-19. Background on the study: Sites across the United States, Italy and Spain contributed samples from acute and convalescent COVID-19.

CDR3 length: 17 amino acids. In the original processing: Quantification of nucleated cells was approximated via reference gene primer amplification. This table comes from immunoSEQ multiplex PCR, and its TCRdb copy is limited to in-frame clones, with some not included. The V and J calls and clone size were taken over from that table, and D and trimming were inferred from the DNA. The sample yields a few hundred thousand clones, roughly 89% seen once. The V and J genes are TRBV21-1 and TRBJ2-7; the table assigns TRBD1, which was not confirmed against the DNA. TRBV21-1 is termed a pseudogene. Source material: peripheral blood. This TCR was recovered from a man in his thirties or forties with acute or convalescent COVID-19. CDR3 region: CASSLTFGDKSFYEQYF. DNA of the CDR3: TGTGCCAGCAGCCTAACCTTCGGGGACAAAAGTTTCTACGAGCAGTACTTC.